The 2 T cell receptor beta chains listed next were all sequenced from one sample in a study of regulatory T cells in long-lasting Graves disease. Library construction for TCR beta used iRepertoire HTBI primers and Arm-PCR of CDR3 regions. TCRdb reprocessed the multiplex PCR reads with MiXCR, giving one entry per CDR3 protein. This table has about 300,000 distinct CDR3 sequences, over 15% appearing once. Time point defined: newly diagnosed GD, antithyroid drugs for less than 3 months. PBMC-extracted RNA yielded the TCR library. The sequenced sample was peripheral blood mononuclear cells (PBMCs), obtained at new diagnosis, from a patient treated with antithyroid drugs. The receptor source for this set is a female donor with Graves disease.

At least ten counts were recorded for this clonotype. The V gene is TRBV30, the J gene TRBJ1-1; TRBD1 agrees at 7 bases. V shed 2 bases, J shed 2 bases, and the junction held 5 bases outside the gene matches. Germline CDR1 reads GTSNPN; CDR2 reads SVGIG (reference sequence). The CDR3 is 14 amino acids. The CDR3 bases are TGTGCCTGGAGTCGGGGACAGATCAACACTGAAGCTTTCTTT. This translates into CAWSRGQINTEAFF.

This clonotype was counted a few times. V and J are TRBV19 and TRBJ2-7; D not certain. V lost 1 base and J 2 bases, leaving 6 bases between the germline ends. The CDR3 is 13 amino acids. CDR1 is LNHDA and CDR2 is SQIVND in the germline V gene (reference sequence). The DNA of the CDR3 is TGTGCCAGTAGTATAGGAACTACCTACGAGCAGTACTTC. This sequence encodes CASSIGTTYEQYF.